These 15 T cell receptor beta chains were sequenced from one sample in a study of blood T cell repertoires in COVID-19 (dated by TCRdb to about 2020). Library method: the immunoSEQ multiplex PCR assay. Drawn from immuneACCESS, this table holds only the in-frame rearrangements with V and J called that TCRdb kept. Clones are partly lost; checked studies trace under half to an unresolved V gene and leave the rest unexplained. The sample includes 94,000 or so clones, with 85% to 90% observed a single time. The leading ten clones occupy roughly 8.1% of the sample. Sequenced sample: peripheral blood. Receptors were obtained from a woman aged 65 to 85 with acute or convalescent COVID-19.

V gene TRBV7-9 combines with J gene TRBJ2-1; 7 positions match TRBD1. CDR3 length: 15 amino acids. Germline CDR1 SEHNR, CDR2 FQNEAQ (reference sequence). After removal of 5 bases from V and 4 bases from J, the junction contained 8 bases not matched to a gene. DNA of the CDR3: TGTGCCAGCAGCCCCGACAGGGTGGTTTACAATGAGCAGTTCTTC. This sequence encodes CASSPDRVVYNEQFF.

This chain joins TRBV18 and TRBJ1-3; D might be TRBD1 (6 bases). Germline values: CDR1 KGHSH, CDR2 LQKENI. This CDR3 region has 16 residues. V lost 2 bases, J lost 4 bases, and 15 bases lay in between. CDR3 protein: CASSPARGARGNTIYF. CDR3 DNA: TGTGCCAGCTCACCAGCCCGGGGGGCGCGAGGAAACACCATATATTTT.

The rearrangement links TRBV27 to TRBJ1-6, with 10 bases that match TRBD1. This CDR3 is 16 amino acids long. J was trimmed by 10 bases and V by 4 bases; bases with no gene match: 10. Germline lookup yields CDR1 MNHEY and CDR2 SMNVEV (reference sequence). The CDR3 here is CASSSTFGDRGSPLHF. CDR3 DNA sequence: TGTGCCAGCAGTTCCACGTTTGGGGACAGGGGATCACCCCTCCACTTT.

The chain has TRBV24-1 and TRBJ1-1; TRBD1 agrees at 7 bases. The CDR3 runs 14 residues. Per the germline V gene, CDR1 is KGHDR and CDR2 is SFDVKD. Losses at the gene ends were 7 bases for V and 1 base for J; bases not matched to a gene: 5. The CDR3 loop reads CATRRTGENTEAFF. The CDR3 nucleotides read TGTGCCACCAGACGGACAGGTGAGAACACTGAAGCTTTCTTT.

The chain recombines TRBV2 with TRBJ2-7; 7 bases agree with TRBD1. This CDR3 comprises 13 residues. CDR1 and CDR2 from the germline V gene are SNHLY and FYNNEI. V dropped 7 bases and J dropped 2; count of bases not matched to a gene: 5. DNA of the CDR3: TGTGCCAGCACGCCGGGACAGACCTACGAGCAGTACTTC. This encodes CASTPGQTYEQYF.

The sample holds one count of this clone. The chain uses TRBV6-1 and TRBJ2-3, with a weak D call TRBD1 (6 bases). The V gene's germline CDR1 is MNHNS and CDR2 SASEGT. V lost 3 bases, J lost 4 bases, and 14 bases lay in between. The CDR3 sequence is 15 residues long. The CDR3 loop reads CASSDTGWMADTQYF. DNA for the CDR3: TGTGCCAGCAGTGATACAGGGTGGATGGCAGATACGCAGTATTTT.

CDR3 sequence reads: CASSLGLGEGFETQYF. DNA of the CDR3: TGCGCCAGCAGCTTGGGTTTGGGAGAAGGTTTCGAGACCCAGTACTTC. The chain links TRBV5-1 to TRBJ2-5; TRBD2 is a possible D gene (5 bases). With 0 bases removed from V and 5 bases from J, the gap between germline ends came to 17 bases. CDR3 length: 16 amino acids. The germline CDR1 and CDR2 sequences are SGHRS and YFSETQ.

The chain joins TRBV2 to TRBJ2-7; tentative D call: TRBD2 (6 bases). This CDR3 has 15 amino acids. Germline V lookup: CDR1 SNHLY, CDR2 FYNNEI. V dropped 5 bases and J dropped 2 bases, with 16 bases sitting between them. The CDR3 nucleotides read TGTGCCAGCAGTCCACAATTGGGGGGAACCTACGAGCAGTACTTC. It yields the protein CASSPQLGGTYEQYF.

The gene calls are TRBV7-6 and TRBJ2-5; D gene unclear. V was pared by 5 bases and J by 7 bases, with 11 bases between. Germline V gives CDR1 SGHVS, CDR2 FNYEAQ. The CDR3 is made up of 12 amino acids. The CDR3 protein is CASSLPSGTQYF. The CDR3 bases are TGTGCCAGCAGCCTACCCTCGGGGACCCAGTACTTC.

The chain carries TRBV30 and TRBJ2-7; D uncertain. CDR3 size: 14 residues. The ends were cut back, 5 bases at V and 2 bases at J, with 16 bases in the middle. From germline, CDR1 is GTSNPN and CDR2 SVGIG (reference sequence). CDR3 bases: TGTGCCTGGTCTTTTCTCGGGTTCGCCTACGAGCAGTACTTC. Protein: CAWSFLGFAYEQYF. Full variable domain (rest looked up from reference TRBV30 and TRBJ2-7): SQTIHQWPATLVQPVGSPLSLECTVEGTSNPNLYWYRQAAGRGLQLLFYSVGIGQISSEVPQNLSASRPQDRQFILSSKKLLLSDSGFYLCAWSFLGFAYEQYFGPGTRLTVT.

This chain connects TRBV2 to TRBJ1-2; a possible D gene is TRBD1 (5 bases). The CDR3 runs 11 residues. CDR1 and CDR2 (germline): SNHLY, FYNNEI. V lost 7 bases and J lost 4, with 7 bases in between. For the CDR3, the DNA is TGTGCCAGCAAAGGGGTCTATGGCTACACCTTC. It codes for CASKGVYGYTF.

The rearrangement uses TRBV27 and TRBJ2-1; no reliable D call. CDR1 is MNHEY, CDR2 SMNVEV, per germline (reference sequence). The V end was cut by 4 bases, the J end by 5 bases, with 9 bases between. The CDR3 length is 13 residues. The CDR3 region has the DNA TGTGCCAGCAGTTATTTTAATGACAATGAGCAGTTCTTC. The encoded protein is CASSYFNDNEQFF.

The V call is TRBV30, the J call TRBJ1-6, with D hard to call. Germline CDR1 GTSNPN, CDR2 SVGIG (reference sequence). The V end was cut by 2 bases, the J end by 7 bases, with 12 bases between. CDR3 size: 14 residues. CDR3 nucleotide sequence: TGTGCCTGGAGTCGCGGGCAGCCAAATTCACCCCTCCACTTT. Translated, it gives CAWSRGQPNSPLHF.

This chain uses TRBV10-2 with TRBJ2-7; TRBD1 aligns across 8 bases. In germline, CDR1 is WSHSY, CDR2 SAAADI. The length of the CDR3 is 15 residues. V trimming: 3 bases; J trimming: 7 bases; junction bases outside the gene matches: 11. CDR3 region: CASSEAGTGDEEQYF. The CDR3 region has the DNA TGCGCCAGCAGTGAAGCCGGGACAGGCGATGAAGAGCAGTACTTC.

This chain joins TRBV7-3 and TRBJ2-1; TRBD1 is a possible D gene (6 bases). Germline V gene data show CDR1 as SGHTA and CDR2 as FQGTGA. V shed 4 bases and J shed 4 bases, with 11 bases lying between them. The CDR3 contains 14 residues. CDR3 nucleotides: TGTGCCAGCAGCTCAAACAGGGATTACAATGAGCAGTTCTTC. Amino acids: CASSSNRDYNEQFF. Full variable domain (outside the CDR3, taken from reference TRBV7-3 and TRBJ2-1): GAGVSQTPSNKVTEKGKYVELRCDPISGHTALYWYRQSLGQGPEFLIYFQGTGAADDSGLPNDRFFAVRPEGSVSTLKIQRTERGDSAVYLCASSSNRDYNEQFFGPGTRLTVL.